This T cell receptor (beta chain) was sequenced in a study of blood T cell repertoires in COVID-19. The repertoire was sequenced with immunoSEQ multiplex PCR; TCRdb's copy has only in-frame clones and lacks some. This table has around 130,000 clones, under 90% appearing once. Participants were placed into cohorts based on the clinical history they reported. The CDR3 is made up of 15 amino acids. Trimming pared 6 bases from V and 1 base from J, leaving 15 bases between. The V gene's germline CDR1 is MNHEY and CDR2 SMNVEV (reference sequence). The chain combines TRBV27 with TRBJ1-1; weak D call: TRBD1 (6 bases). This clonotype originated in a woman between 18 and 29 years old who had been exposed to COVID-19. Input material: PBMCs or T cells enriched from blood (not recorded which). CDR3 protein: CASRYRVSSNTEAFF. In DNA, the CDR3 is TGTGCCAGCAGGTACAGGGTCAGTTCGAACACTGAAGCTTTCTTT.